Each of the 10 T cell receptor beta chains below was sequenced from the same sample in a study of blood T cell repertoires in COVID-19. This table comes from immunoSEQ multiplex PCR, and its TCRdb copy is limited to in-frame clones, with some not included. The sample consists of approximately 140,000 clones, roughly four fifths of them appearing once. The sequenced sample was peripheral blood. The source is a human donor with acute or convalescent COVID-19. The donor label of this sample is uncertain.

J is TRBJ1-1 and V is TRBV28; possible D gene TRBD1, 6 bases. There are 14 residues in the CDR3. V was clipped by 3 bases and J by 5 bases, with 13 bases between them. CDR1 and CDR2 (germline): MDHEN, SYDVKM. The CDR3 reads CASSFGRGWTEAFF. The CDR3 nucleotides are TGTGCCAGCAGTTTTGGGAGGGGGTGGACTGAAGCTTTCTTT.

The CDR3 nucleotides read TGTGCCAGTAGGTTAACCCGGGACAGTGCTCCTCCCCAGCATTTT. Protein product: CASRLTRDSAPPQHF. The chain combines TRBV19 with TRBJ1-5; 7 positions match TRBD1. V trimming: 6 bases; J trimming: 10 bases; junction bases outside the gene matches: 15. CDR1 and CDR2 (germline): LNHDA, SQIVND (reference sequence). This CDR3 spans 15 amino acids. The full variable domain, in which reference TRBV19 and TRBJ1-5 provide the parts outside the CDR3, is DGGITQSPKYLFRKEGQNVTLSCEQNLNHDAMYWYRQDPGQGLRLIYYSQIVNDFQKGDIAEGYSVSREKKESFPLTVTSAQKNPTAFYLCASRLTRDSAPPQHFGDGTRLSIL.

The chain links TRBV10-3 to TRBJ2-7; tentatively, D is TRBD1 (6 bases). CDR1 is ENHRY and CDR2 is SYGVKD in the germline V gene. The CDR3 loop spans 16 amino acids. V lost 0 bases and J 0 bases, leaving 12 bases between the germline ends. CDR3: CAISESTRGSSYEQYF. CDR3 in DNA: TGTGCCATCAGTGAGTCGACGAGGGGGAGCTCCTACGAGCAGTACTTC.

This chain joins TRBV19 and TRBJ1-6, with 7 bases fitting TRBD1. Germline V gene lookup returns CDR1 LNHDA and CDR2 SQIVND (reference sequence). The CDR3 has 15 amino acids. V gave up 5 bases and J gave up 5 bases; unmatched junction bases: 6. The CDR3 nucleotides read TGTGCCAGTAGTTTTCCGGGACAGAATAATTCACCCCTCCACTTT. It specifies CASSFPGQNNSPLHF. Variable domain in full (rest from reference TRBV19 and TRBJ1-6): DGGITQSPKYLFRKEGQNVTLSCEQNLNHDAMYWYRQDPGQGLRLIYYSQIVNDFQKGDIAEGYSVSREKKESFPLTVTSAQKNPTAFYLCASSFPGQNNSPLHFGNGTRLTVT.

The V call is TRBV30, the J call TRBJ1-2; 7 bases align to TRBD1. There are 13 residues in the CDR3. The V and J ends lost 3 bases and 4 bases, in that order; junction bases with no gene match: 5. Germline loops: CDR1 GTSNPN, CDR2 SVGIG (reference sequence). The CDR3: CAWSPGGAYGYTF. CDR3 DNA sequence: TGTGCCTGGAGCCCAGGGGGAGCCTATGGCTACACCTTC.

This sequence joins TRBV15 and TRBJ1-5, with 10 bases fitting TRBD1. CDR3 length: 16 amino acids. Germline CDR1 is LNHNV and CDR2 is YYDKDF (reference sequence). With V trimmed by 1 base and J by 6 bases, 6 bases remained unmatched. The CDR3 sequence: CATSRGGTGVRQPQHF. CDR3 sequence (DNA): TGTGCCACCAGCAGAGGGGGGACAGGGGTTCGTCAGCCCCAGCATTTT.

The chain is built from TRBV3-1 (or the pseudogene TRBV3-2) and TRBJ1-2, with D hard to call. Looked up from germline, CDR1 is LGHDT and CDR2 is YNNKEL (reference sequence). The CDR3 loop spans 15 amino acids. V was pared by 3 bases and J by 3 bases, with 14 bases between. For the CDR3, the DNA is TGTGCCAGCAGCCATCACGCGGGCCCCGACTATGGCTACACCTTC. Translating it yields CASSHHAGPDYGYTF.

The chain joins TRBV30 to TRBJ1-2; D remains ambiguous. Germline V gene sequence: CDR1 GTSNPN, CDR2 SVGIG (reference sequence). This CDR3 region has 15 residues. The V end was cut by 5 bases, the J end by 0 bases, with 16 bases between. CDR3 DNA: TGTGCCTGGGTCCCCCTGCGGTATTCTAACTATGGCTACACCTTC. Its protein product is CAWVPLRYSNYGYTF. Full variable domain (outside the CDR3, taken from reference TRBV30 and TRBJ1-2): SQTIHQWPATLVQPVGSPLSLECTVEGTSNPNLYWYRQAAGRGLQLLFYSVGIGQISSEVPQNLSASRPQDRQFILSSKKLLLSDSGFYLCAWVPLRYSNYGYTFGSGTRLTVV.

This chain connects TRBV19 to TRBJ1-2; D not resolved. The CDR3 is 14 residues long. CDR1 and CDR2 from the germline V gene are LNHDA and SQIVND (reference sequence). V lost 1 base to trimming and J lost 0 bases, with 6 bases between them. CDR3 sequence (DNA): TGTGCCAGTAGTATAGGTTCGGCTAACTATGGCTACACCTTC. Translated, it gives CASSIGSANYGYTF.

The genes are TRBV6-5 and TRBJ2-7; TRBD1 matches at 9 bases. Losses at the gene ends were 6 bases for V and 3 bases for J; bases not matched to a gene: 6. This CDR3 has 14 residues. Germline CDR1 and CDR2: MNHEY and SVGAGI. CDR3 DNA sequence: TGTGCCAGCAGAGGGACAGGGATGGGCTACGAGCAGTACTTC. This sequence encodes CASRGTGMGYEQYF.